One and the same sample provided the 2 T cell receptor beta chains below, sequenced in a study of blood T cell repertoires in COVID-19. Libraries were prepared by immunoSEQ multiplex PCR; TCRdb keeps only in-frame clonotypes and omits some of them. This sample has hundreds of thousands of clones, with roughly 87% found just once. Sequencing was done on a sample of PBMCs or T cells enriched from blood (not recorded which). The receptors originated from a woman aged 30 to 39 who had recovered from COVID-19.

The V and J genes are TRBV6-1 and TRBJ1-2; 10 nucleotides align to TRBD1. CDR3 size: 18 residues. The germline V gene has CDR1 MNHNS and CDR2 SASEGT. V shed 4 bases and J 3 bases; nucleotides not matched to a gene: 14. CDR3 protein: CASSANPIPGTGDYGYTF. In DNA, the CDR3 is TGTGCCAGCAGTGCTAACCCCATCCCCGGGACAGGGGACTATGGCTACACCTTC.

The rearrangement uses TRBV19 and TRBJ2-7, with TRBD1 matching over 10 bases. Trimming cost V 5 bases and J 3 bases; bases outside gene matches: 4. The CDR3 contains 14 residues. The germline V gene encodes CDR1 LNHDA and CDR2 SQIVND (reference sequence). The CDR3 DNA reads TGTGCCAGTAGTCCATGGACAGGGGGCTACGAGCAGTACTTC. Translated, it gives CASSPWTGGYEQYF. Supplemented by reference TRBV19 and TRBJ2-7, the full variable domain reads DGGITQSPKYLFRKEGQNVTLSCEQNLNHDAMYWYRQDPGQGLRLIYYSQIVNDFQKGDIAEGYSVSREKKESFPLTVTSAQKNPTAFYLCASSPWTGGYEQYFGPGTRLTVT.